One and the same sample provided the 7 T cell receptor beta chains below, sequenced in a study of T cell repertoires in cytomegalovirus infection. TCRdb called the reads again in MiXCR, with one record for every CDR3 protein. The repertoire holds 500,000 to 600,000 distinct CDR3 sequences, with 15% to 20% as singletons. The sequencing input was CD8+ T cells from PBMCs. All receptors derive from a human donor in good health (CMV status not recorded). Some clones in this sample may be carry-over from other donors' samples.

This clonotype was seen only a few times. The CDR3 nucleotides are TGTGCCAGCAGTCCGACCGCCGGGACAGAGGGATATCAGCCCCAGCATTTT. Translation gives CASSPTAGTEGYQPQHF. The chain links TRBV27 to TRBJ1-5; the match to TRBD1 covers 7 bases. Trimming took 5 bases from V and 5 from J; bases not matched to a gene: 15. Germline CDR1 and CDR2: MNHEY and SMNVEV (reference sequence). This CDR3 spans 17 amino acids.

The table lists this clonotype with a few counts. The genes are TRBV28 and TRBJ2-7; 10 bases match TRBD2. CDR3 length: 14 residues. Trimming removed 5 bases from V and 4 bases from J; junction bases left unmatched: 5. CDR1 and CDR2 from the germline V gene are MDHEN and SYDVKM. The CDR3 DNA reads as TGTGCCAGCAGTGGGGGACTAGCGAGGTACGAGCAGTACTTC. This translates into CASSGGLARYEQYF.

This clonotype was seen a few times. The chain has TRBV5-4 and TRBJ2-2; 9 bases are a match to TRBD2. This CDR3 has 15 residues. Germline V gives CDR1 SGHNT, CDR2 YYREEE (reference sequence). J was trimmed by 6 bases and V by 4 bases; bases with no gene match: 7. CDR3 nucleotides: TGTGCCAGCAGCCCTTGGCGGGGGGGCCCCGGGGAGCTGTTTTTT. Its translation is CASSPWRGGPGELFF.

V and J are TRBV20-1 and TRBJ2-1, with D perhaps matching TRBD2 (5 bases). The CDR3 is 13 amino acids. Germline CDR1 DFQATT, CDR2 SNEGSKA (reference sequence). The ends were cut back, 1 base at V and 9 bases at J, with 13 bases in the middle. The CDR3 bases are TGCAGTGCTAGAGTATCGCAAGGAGGTGAGCAGTTCTTC. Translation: CSARVSQGGEQFF.

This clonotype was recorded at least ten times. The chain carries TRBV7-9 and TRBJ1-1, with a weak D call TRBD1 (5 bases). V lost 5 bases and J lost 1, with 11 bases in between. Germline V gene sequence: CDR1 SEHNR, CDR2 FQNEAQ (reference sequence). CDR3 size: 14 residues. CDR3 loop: CASSPVTENTEAFF. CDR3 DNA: TGTGCCAGCAGCCCCGTGACAGAGAACACTGAAGCTTTCTTT. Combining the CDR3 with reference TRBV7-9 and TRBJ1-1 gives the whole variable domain DTGVSQNPRHKITKRGQNVTFRCDPISEHNRLYWYRQTLGQGPEFLTYFQNEAQLEKSRLLSDRFSAERPKGSFSTLEIQRTEQGDSAMYLCASSPVTENTEAFFGQGTRLTVV.

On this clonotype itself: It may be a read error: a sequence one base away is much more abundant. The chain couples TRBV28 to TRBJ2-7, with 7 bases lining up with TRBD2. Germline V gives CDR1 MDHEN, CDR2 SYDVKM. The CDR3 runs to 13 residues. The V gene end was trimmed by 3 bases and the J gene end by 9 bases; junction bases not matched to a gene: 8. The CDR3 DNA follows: TGTGCCAGCAGTTTGCCGGAGGGAGGGGTGCAGTACTTC. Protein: CASSLPEGGVQYF.

CDR3 protein: CASSPILGVSINEQFF. DNA for the CDR3: TGTGCCAGCAGCCCGATTTTGGGGGTTTCTATTAATGAGCAGTTCTTC. The gene calls are TRBV25-1 and TRBJ2-1, with D possibly being TRBD1 or TRBD2 (5 bases each). V lost 6 bases to trimming and J lost 7 bases, with 22 bases between them. CDR3 length: 16 amino acids. Germline lookup yields CDR1 MGHDK and CDR2 SYGVNS.